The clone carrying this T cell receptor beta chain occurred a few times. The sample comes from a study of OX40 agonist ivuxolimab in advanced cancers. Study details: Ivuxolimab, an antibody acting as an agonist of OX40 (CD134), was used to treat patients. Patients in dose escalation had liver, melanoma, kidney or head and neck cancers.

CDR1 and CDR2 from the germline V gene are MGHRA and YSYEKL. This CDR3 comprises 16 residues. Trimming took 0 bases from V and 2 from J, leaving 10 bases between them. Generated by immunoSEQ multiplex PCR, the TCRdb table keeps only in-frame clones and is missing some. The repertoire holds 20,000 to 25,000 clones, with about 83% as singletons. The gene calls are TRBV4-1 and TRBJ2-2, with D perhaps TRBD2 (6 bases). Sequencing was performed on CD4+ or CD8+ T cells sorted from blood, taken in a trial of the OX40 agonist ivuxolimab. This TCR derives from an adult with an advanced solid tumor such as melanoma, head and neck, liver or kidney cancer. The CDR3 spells CASSQEGGDNTGELFF. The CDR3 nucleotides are TGCGCCAGCAGCCAAGAAGGCGGGGATAACACCGGGGAGCTGTTTTTT.